This T cell receptor (beta chain) was identified during a study of blood T cells in healthy people across ages. Overall study results and limits: In these data, TCR beta diversity tracked strongly with naive T cell percentage.

Primed by a sample-barcoded 5' primer and a J-beta primer mix, a second PCR proceeded for 7 to 11 cycles. All cDNA molecules were each tagged by a template-switch adaptor with 12 random nucleotides. TCRdb ran MiXCR on the 5' RACE reads and lists one entry per CDR3 protein. The sample yields around 800,000 distinct CDR3 sequences, about 46% seen once. Regarding this clonotype: Its cognate antigen is unknown.

They isolated at least 6 million PBMCs from each sample. The CDR3 is made up of 14 amino acids. Germline V CDR1 and CDR2: LGHNA, YNFKEQ. Trimming took 1 base from V and 7 from J; bases not matched to a gene: 7. Material for sequencing was blood. This receptor was identified in a man older than 75 in good health. The J gene is TRBJ2-7, the V gene TRBV4-2; 7 bases line up with TRBD2. CDR3 coding DNA: TGTGCCAGCAGCCAAGGCCCCGGACTAGTGGAGCAGTACTTC. Translated, it gives CASSQGPGLVEQYF.